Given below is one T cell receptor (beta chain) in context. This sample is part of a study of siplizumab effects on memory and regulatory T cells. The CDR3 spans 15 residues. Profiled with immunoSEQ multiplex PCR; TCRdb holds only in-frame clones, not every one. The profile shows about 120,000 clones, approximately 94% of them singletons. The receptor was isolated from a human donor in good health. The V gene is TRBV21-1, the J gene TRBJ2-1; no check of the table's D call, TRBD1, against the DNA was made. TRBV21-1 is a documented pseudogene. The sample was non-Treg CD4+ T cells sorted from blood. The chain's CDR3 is CASSYPGQAYNEQFF. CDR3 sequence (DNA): TGTGCCAGCAGCTACCCGGGACAGGCATACAATGAGCAGTTCTTC.